The clone carrying this T cell receptor (beta chain) was observed a few times. Its antigen is still unknown. This record comes from a study of glioma-infiltrating T cells. General study points: Very few CDR3 sequences were shared between tissue and blood.

The CDR3 is 15 amino acids. The V gene's germline CDR1 is LNHNV and CDR2 YYDKDF (reference sequence). V shed 2 bases, J shed 1 base, and the junction held 3 bases outside the gene matches. The iRepertoire nested amplicon-rescue multiplex PCR amplified TCR alpha and beta CDR3s from RNA. Tissue mRNA or PBMC total RNA, roughly 90-400 ng, went into one-step reverse transcription and amplification. Via MiXCR, TCRdb re-called the multiplex PCR reads, giving one row per CDR3 protein. The repertoire consists of around 130,000 distinct CDR3 sequences, with 20% to 25% occurring once and the leading ten covering around a quarter.

The receptor's source is a human donor with low-grade glioma or glioblastoma, undergoing nonglioma brain surgery, or in good health (not recorded which). Sequencing input: glioma tissue, nonneoplastic brain tissue, or PBMCs (not recorded which). The chain uses TRBV15 and TRBJ1-2; 8 bases align to TRBD1. As DNA, the CDR3 is TGTGCCACCAGCAGACCGGACAGGGATAACTATGGCTACACCTTC. Translated: CATSRPDRDNYGYTF. The entire variable domain, with the rest obtained from reference TRBV15 and TRBJ1-2, is as follows: DAMVIQNPRYQVTQFGKPVTLSCSQTLNHNVMYWYQQKSSQAPKLLFHYYDKDFNNEADTPDNFQSRRPNTSFCFLDIRSPGLGDTAMYLCATSRPDRDNYGYTFGSGTRLTVV.